This entry is about one T cell receptor (beta chain). Reverse transcription used about 0.5 to 1 ug RNA and random hexamers. In TCRdb, the immunoSEQ multiplex PCR reads were re-called with MiXCR into one record per CDR3 protein. The table includes about 190,000 distinct CDR3 sequences, around 90% detected once. The data were taken from a study of CD8 T cells in Susac syndrome. Negative magnetic isolation gave CD8+ and CD4+ cells; FACS enriched CD8+ TEMRA. The CDR3 has 15 amino acids. Germline loops: CDR1 MDHEN, CDR2 SYDVKM. The V and J ends lost 4 bases and 0 bases, in that order; junction bases with no gene match: 3.

The sequenced sample was CD4+ T cells from PBMCs. The TCR comes from a human donor with Susac syndrome. The chain couples TRBV28 to TRBJ1-3, with 7 bases matching TRBD1. In nucleotides, the CDR3 is TGTGCCAGCAGTTCAGGACAGGACTCTGGAAACACCATATATTTT. It translates to CASSSGQDSGNTIYF. Variable domain in full (rest from reference TRBV28 and TRBJ1-3): DVKVTQSSRYLVKRTGEKVFLECVQDMDHENMFWYRQDPGLGLRLIYFSYDVKMKEKGDIPEGYSVSREKKERFSLILESASTNQTSMYLCASSSGQDSGNTIYFGEGSWLTVV.